The next 17 T cell receptor beta chains were all read from a single sample in a study of cytomegalovirus exposure and HLA in healthy donors. PCR amplification relied on 60 Vbeta primers (plus 13 Jbeta primers). The method was immunoSEQ multiplex PCR; TCRdb's version includes in-frame clones alone and lacks a portion of them. This sample has 150,000 or so clones; 60% to 80% occur once, and the top ten carry around 0.97%. Sequenced: PBMCs. The origin of the receptors is a woman in her forties or fifties in good health and CMV-seropositive.

The J gene is TRBJ1-2, the V gene TRBV6-1, with D possibly TRBD1 on 5 matching bases. Germline V gene lookup returns CDR1 MNHNS and CDR2 SASEGT. With 3 bases removed from V and 4 bases from J, the gap between germline ends came to 15 bases. The length of the CDR3 is 15 residues. CDR3 in amino acids: CASSEGGLTVYGYTF. CDR3 sequence (DNA): TGTGCCAGCAGTGAGGGGGGTTTGACAGTCTATGGCTACACCTTC.

CDR3 sequence reads: CASSPSHTVPEAFF. Written as DNA, the CDR3 is TGTGCCAGCTCACCAAGCCATACCGTCCCTGAAGCTTTCTTT. The chain carries TRBV18 and TRBJ1-1, with D unclear. The germline V gene has CDR1 KGHSH and CDR2 LQKENI. This CDR3 contains 14 residues. Trimming took off 2 bases at V and 6 bases at J, with 13 bases between the two ends.

The count of this clone is one. The chain combines TRBV29-1 with TRBJ2-2, with TRBD1 identical over 10 bases. The CDR3 extends over 14 amino acids. Germline CDR1 SQVTM, CDR2 ANQGSEA. J lost 5 bases, V lost 4 bases, and 4 bases had no gene match. For the CDR3, the DNA is TGCAGCGTTGGGGACAGGGGAAGAACCGGGGAGCTGTTTTTT. Residues: CSVGDRGRTGELFF.

The V and J genes are TRBV7-9 and TRBJ1-4, with D perhaps matching TRBD1 (5 bases). This CDR3 is 15 amino acids long. Trimming pared 8 bases from V and 8 bases from J, leaving 21 bases between. In germline, CDR1 is SEHNR, CDR2 FQNEAQ (reference sequence). CDR3 sequence (DNA): TGTGCCAGCTCGCCGGGGGAGAGGGTGGGAGAAAAACTGTTTTTT. This translates into CASSPGERVGEKLFF.

The chain joins TRBV2 to TRBJ2-3; D possibly corresponds to TRBD2 (5 bases). The germline V and J ends were trimmed by 7 bases and 5 bases, with 10 bases remaining between them. This CDR3 has 12 amino acids. Germline lookup yields CDR1 SNHLY and CDR2 FYNNEI. This CDR3 reads CASTYAGDTQYF. The DNA for the CDR3 is TGTGCCAGCACCTACGCGGGAGATACGCAGTATTTT.

The V call is TRBV7-3, the J call TRBJ2-1; TRBD2 matches at 11 bases. CDR3 length: 15 residues. CDR1 and CDR2 from the germline V gene are SGHTA and FQGTGA. The junction had 5 bases not matched to a gene; V was cut back by 5 bases and J by 5 bases. CDR3 amino acids: CASSELAGVDNEQFF. As DNA, the CDR3 is TGTGCCAGCAGCGAACTAGCGGGAGTTGACAATGAGCAGTTCTTC.

The genes are TRBV7-2 and TRBJ1-3, with 7 bases aligning to TRBD1. The V segment lost 5 bases and the J segment 3 bases; nucleotides outside the gene matches: 4. The CDR3 contains 14 residues. Per the germline V gene, CDR1 is SGHTA and CDR2 is FQGNSA. CDR3 sequence (DNA): TGTGCCAGCAGCCTGGGGACAGTTGGAAACACCATATATTTT. Protein product: CASSLGTVGNTIYF.

The chain is built from TRBV7-3 and TRBJ2-7; 8 bases map to TRBD1. The V and J ends lost 6 bases and 5 bases, in that order; junction bases with no gene match: 6. Germline-derived CDR1 and CDR2 are SGHTA and FQGTGA. The CDR3 contains 13 residues. Here the CDR3 DNA reads TGTGCCAGCAGTACCGACAGGGGTAACGAGCAGTACTTC. Translation gives CASSTDRGNEQYF.

V and J are TRBV6-6 and TRBJ1-2, with D possibly matching TRBD1 (5 bases). The CDR3 spans 14 residues. V was shortened by 1 base and J by 8 bases, with 14 bases between the two germline ends. Germline loops: CDR1 MNHNY, CDR2 SVGAGI (reference sequence). The CDR3, as DNA: TGTGCCAGCAGTTACTTAGGGGTCTCGGGCGGCTACACCTTC. Protein product: CASSYLGVSGGYTF.

The chain employs TRBV7-9 and TRBJ1-6; TRBD1 matches at 7 bases. CDR3 length: 15 amino acids. CDR1 and CDR2 (germline): SEHNR, FQNEAQ (reference sequence). J gave up 5 bases and V 4 bases, and 5 bases lay outside the gene matches. The CDR3 here is CASSSAGGDNSPLHF. For the CDR3, the DNA is TGTGCCAGCAGCTCAGCAGGGGGGGATAATTCACCCCTCCACTTT.

The chain couples TRBV28 to TRBJ1-3; no reliable D call. The CDR3 contains 15 residues. Trimming took 1 base from V and 2 from J, leaving 9 bases between them. CDR1 and CDR2 from the germline V gene are MDHEN and SYDVKM. CDR3 sequence (DNA): TGTGCCAGCAGTTTATTACGTCTAGCTGGAAACACCATATATTTT. Amino acid sequence: CASSLLRLAGNTIYF.

The chain recombines TRBV10-1 with TRBJ1-3; TRBD1 might be the D (6 bases). Germline V gives CDR1 WNHNN, CDR2 SYGVQD (reference sequence). The CDR3 length is 16 residues. Trimming took 11 bases from V and 0 from J, leaving 20 bases between them. The CDR3 sequence: CASQGRGSPSGNTIYF. CDR3 DNA sequence: TGCGCCTCCCAGGGGCGAGGGTCTCCCTCTGGAAACACCATATATTTT.

The V gene is TRBV5-6, the J gene TRBJ1-3; D might be TRBD1 (6 bases). CDR1 and CDR2 from the germline V gene are SGHDT and YYEEEE. The CDR3 spans 14 residues. Deletions cut 1 base from V and 2 bases from J, with 7 bases between. The CDR3 DNA reads as TGTGCCAGCAGCTTGTGGGGGCCTGGAAACACCATATATTTT. This encodes CASSLWGPGNTIYF.

There are a few counts of this clone. The J gene is TRBJ2-6, the V gene TRBV7-2; D gene ambiguous. Germline V gene sequence: CDR1 SGHTA, CDR2 FQGNSA. The V end lost 5 bases, the J end lost 0 bases, and 11 bases lay between the germline ends. The CDR3 loop spans 16 amino acids. The DNA for the CDR3 is TGTGCCAGCAGCCCCTGGGCCTACTCTGGGGCCAACGTCCTGACTTTC. It encodes CASSPWAYSGANVLTF.

The chain recombines TRBV19 with TRBJ1-2; 7 bases map to TRBD1. Germline V gives CDR1 LNHDA, CDR2 SQIVND (reference sequence). Trimming cost V 5 bases and J 7 bases; bases outside gene matches: 13. There are 15 residues in the CDR3. In DNA form, the CDR3 reads TGTGCCAGTAGTGTACGACAGGGAGAGGAGGGTGGCTACACCTTC. It translates to CASSVRQGEEGGYTF.

The chain carries TRBV5-6 and TRBJ2-1; 14 bases agree with TRBD2. J was trimmed by 4 bases and V by 3 bases; bases with no gene match: 3. The CDR3 is 16 amino acids. Germline V gene data show CDR1 as SGHDT and CDR2 as YYEEEE. CDR3 protein: CASSWGTSGRYNEQFF. CDR3 nucleotides: TGTGCCAGCAGCTGGGGGACTAGCGGGAGATACAATGAGCAGTTCTTC.

This chain uses TRBV5-1 with TRBJ2-5; 8 positions match TRBD2. Germline V CDR1 and CDR2: SGHRS, YFSETQ. V was clipped by 2 bases and J by 4 bases; unmatched bases: 7. This CDR3 contains 15 residues. The CDR3 spells CASSLGTRGGETQYF. CDR3 nucleotide sequence: TGCGCCAGCAGCTTAGGGACTAGGGGAGGAGAGACCCAGTACTTC.